The 14 T cell receptor beta chains reported below all come from one sample, sequenced in a study of CD8 T cells in Susac syndrome. Random hexamers were used to reverse transcribe roughly 0.45 to 1 ug of RNA. TCRdb itself ran the immunoSEQ multiplex PCR reads through MiXCR, one entry per CDR3 protein. The table has some 150,000 distinct CDR3 sequences, approximately 95% seen once. The sample taken for sequencing was CD4+ T cells from PBMCs. Receptor source: a human donor with Susac syndrome.

J is TRBJ1-2 and V is TRBV20-1; D possibly corresponds to TRBD1 (6 bases). V gave up 3 bases and J gave up 2 bases, with 10 bases separating them. The CDR3 is made up of 13 amino acids. CDR1 and CDR2 (germline): DFQATT, SNEGSKA (reference sequence). The CDR3 sequence is CSASGGLNYGYTF. CDR3 DNA: TGCAGTGCTAGTGGGGGCCTGAACTATGGCTACACCTTC.

The chain has TRBV4-3 and TRBJ2-4, with D perhaps matching TRBD1 (6 bases). CDR1 and CDR2 (germline): LGHNA, YSLEER. The CDR3 extends over 15 amino acids. Trimming removed 3 bases from V and 5 bases from J, with 14 bases in between. CDR3 sequence (DNA): TGCGCCAGCAGCCATGGCGGCAGGGGACAAAACATTCAGTACTTC. This translates into CASSHGGRGQNIQYF.

V gene TRBV5-1 combines with J gene TRBJ1-2, with D perhaps matching TRBD1 (6 bases). CDR1 is SGHRS, CDR2 YFSETQ, per germline. The CDR3 has 15 amino acids. V was cut by 4 bases and J by 3 bases, with 16 bases left in between. CDR3 region: CASSIQGRKDYGYTF. CDR3 sequence (DNA): TGCGCCAGCAGCATACAGGGTCGGAAGGACTATGGCTACACCTTC.

V and J are TRBV6-5 and TRBJ2-1; D gene ambiguous. The germline gives CDR1 MNHEY, CDR2 SVGAGI. Trimming left V 8 bases short and J 1 base short, with 12 bases between. The CDR3 is 14 amino acids. Here the CDR3 DNA reads TGTGCCAGCGCCCGAGGTGGTTCCTACAATGAGCAGTTCTTC. Encoded protein: CASARGGSYNEQFF.

The chain links TRBV7-2 to TRBJ2-7; the D is unclear. This CDR3 comprises 12 residues. The germline V and J ends were trimmed by 1 base and 6 bases, with 7 bases remaining between them. Germline CDR1 is SGHTA and CDR2 is FQGNSA. CDR3 loop: CASSLVGREQYF. CDR3 DNA: TGTGCCAGCAGCTTAGTTGGACGCGAGCAGTACTTC.

The chain uses TRBV18 and TRBJ1-1, with 7 bases fitting TRBD1. The CDR3 contains 14 residues. The germline V gene has CDR1 KGHSH and CDR2 LQKENI. After removal of 2 bases from V and 2 bases from J, the junction contained 2 bases not matched to a gene. The chain's CDR3 is CASSPNRGNTEAFF. The CDR3 DNA reads TGTGCCAGCTCACCAAACAGGGGAAACACTGAAGCTTTCTTT.

The CDR3 nucleotides read TGTGCCAGCAACCCGGGACAGAACTACGAGCAGTACTTC. Protein: CASNPGQNYEQYF. V usage is TRBV12-3 or TRBV12-4 and J usage is TRBJ2-7; TRBD1 matches at 7 bases. This CDR3 spans 13 amino acids. Unmatched junction bases numbered 6, after V lost 7 bases and J lost 3 bases.

The rearrangement links TRBV4-1 to TRBJ1-2; 8 bases map to TRBD1. With V trimmed by 0 bases and J by 2 bases, 5 bases remained unmatched. The V gene's germline CDR1 is MGHRA and CDR2 YSYEKL. CDR3 length: 16 amino acids. This CDR3 reads CASSQDYTGGNYGYTF. DNA for the CDR3: TGCGCCAGCAGCCAAGATTATACAGGGGGAAACTATGGCTACACCTTC.

The chain recombines TRBV5-1 with TRBJ2-6; D gene uncertain. Germline V gene sequence: CDR1 SGHRS, CDR2 YFSETQ. This CDR3 has 14 amino acids. Trimming removed 5 bases at V and 2 bases at J, with 8 bases between. The CDR3 sequence: CASSQTPGANVLTF. As DNA, the CDR3 is TGCGCCAGCAGTCAAACTCCTGGGGCCAACGTCCTGACTTTC.

The chain recombines TRBV29-1 with TRBJ1-1, with unresolved D. V lost 5 bases and J lost 6, with 13 bases in between. The germline CDR1 and CDR2 sequences are SQVTM and ANQGSEA. This CDR3 spans 12 amino acids. The CDR3 nucleotides are TGCAGCGTTTGGACGAACAAGGCTGAAGCTTTCTTT. Translated, it gives CSVWTNKAEAFF.

This sequence joins TRBV28 and TRBJ1-1; D is unresolved. Germline assignment: CDR1 MDHEN and CDR2 SYDVKM. With 11 bases removed from V and 1 base from J, the gap between germline ends came to 11 bases. The CDR3 covers 12 residues. The CDR3, as DNA: TGTGCCGCCACGCAAGGGAACACTGAAGCTTTCTTT. It specifies CAATQGNTEAFF.

The genes are TRBV24-1 and TRBJ2-1, with TRBD1 identical over 10 bases. Germline CDR1 is KGHDR and CDR2 is SFDVKD. J gave up 0 bases and V 3 bases, and 13 bases lay outside the gene matches. The CDR3 extends over 20 amino acids. In nucleotides, the CDR3 is TGTGCCACCAGTGATGACAACGTGGGACAGGGGACCCTCTCCTACAATGAGCAGTTCTTC. Protein product: CATSDDNVGQGTLSYNEQFF.

The chain has TRBV20-1 and TRBJ2-5; 11 bases fit TRBD2. Per the germline V gene, CDR1 is DFQATT and CDR2 is SNEGSKA (reference sequence). Trimming at V came to 5 bases and at J to 2 bases, leaving 4 bases not matched to a gene. The CDR3 loop spans 14 amino acids. CDR3 DNA sequence: TGCAGTGCTCGTAGCGGGGGGGTTCAAGAGACCCAGTACTTC. Residues: CSARSGGVQETQYF.

The chain recombines TRBV20-1 with TRBJ2-2; 7 bases align to TRBD2. V was clipped by 2 bases and J by 3 bases; unmatched bases: 9. This CDR3 contains 16 residues. From germline, CDR1 is DFQATT and CDR2 SNEGSKA (reference sequence). CDR3 protein: CSARSAGDWYTGELFF. The CDR3 region has the DNA TGCAGTGCTAGATCTGCGGGGGACTGGTACACCGGGGAGCTGTTTTTT.